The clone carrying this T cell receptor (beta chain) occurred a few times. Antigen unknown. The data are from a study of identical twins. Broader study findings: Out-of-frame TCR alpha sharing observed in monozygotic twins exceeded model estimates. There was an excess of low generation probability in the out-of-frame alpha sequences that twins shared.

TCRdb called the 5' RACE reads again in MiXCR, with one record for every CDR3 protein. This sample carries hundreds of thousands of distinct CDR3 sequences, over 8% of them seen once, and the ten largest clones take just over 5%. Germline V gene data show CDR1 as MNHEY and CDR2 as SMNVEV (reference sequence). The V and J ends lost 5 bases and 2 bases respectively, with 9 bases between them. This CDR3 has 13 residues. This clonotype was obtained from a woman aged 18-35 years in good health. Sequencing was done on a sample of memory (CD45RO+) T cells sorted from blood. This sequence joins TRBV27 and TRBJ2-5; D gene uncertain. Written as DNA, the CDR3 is TGTGCCAGCAGTCGGACGGATCAAGAGACCCAGTACTTC. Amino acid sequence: CASSRTDQETQYF.